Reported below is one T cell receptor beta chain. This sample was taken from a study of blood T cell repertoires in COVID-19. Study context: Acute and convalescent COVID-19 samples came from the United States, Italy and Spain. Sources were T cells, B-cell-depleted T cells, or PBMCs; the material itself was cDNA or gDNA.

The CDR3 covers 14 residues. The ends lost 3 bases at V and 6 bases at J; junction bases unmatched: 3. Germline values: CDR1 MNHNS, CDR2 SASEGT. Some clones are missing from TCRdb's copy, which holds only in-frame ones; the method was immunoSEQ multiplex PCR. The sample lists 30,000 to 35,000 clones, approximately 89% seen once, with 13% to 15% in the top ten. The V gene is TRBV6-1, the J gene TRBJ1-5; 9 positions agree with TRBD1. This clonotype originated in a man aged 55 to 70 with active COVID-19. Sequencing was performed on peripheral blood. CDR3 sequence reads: CASSDTGGFQPQHF. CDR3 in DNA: TGTGCCAGCAGTGATACAGGGGGCTTTCAGCCCCAGCATTTT.